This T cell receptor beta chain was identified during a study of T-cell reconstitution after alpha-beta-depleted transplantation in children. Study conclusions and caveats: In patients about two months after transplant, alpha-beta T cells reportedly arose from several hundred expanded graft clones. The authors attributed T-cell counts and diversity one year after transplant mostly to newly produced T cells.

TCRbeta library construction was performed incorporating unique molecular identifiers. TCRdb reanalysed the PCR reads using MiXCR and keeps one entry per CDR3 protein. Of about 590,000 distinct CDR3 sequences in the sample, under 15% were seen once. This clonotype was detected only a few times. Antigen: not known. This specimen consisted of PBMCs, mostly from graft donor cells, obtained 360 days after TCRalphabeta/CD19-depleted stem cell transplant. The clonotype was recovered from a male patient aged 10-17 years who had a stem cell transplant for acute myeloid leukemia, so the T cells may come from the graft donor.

As DNA, the CDR3 is TGTGCCAGCAGCGACCTCCTGACAGCATACGAGCAGTACTTC. It is translated as CASSDLLTAYEQYF. This chain links TRBV7-6 with TRBJ2-7, with D maybe TRBD1 (5 bases). Trimming removed 5 bases at V and 4 bases at J, with 15 bases between. Germline CDR1 SGHVS, CDR2 FNYEAQ. The CDR3 consists of 14 residues.